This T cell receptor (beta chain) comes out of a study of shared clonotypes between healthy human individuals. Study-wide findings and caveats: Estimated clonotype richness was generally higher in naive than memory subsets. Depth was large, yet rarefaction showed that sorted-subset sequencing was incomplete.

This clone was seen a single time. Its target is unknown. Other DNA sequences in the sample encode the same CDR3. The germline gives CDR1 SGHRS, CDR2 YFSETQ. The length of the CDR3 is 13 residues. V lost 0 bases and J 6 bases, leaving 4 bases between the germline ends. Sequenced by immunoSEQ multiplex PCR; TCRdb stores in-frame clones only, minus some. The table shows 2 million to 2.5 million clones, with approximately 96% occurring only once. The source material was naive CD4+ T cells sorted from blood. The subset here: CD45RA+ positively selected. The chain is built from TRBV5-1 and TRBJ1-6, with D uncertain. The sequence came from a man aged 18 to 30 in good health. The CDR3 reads CASSLERNSPLHF. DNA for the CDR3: TGCGCCAGCAGCTTGGAACGTAATTCACCCCTCCACTTT.